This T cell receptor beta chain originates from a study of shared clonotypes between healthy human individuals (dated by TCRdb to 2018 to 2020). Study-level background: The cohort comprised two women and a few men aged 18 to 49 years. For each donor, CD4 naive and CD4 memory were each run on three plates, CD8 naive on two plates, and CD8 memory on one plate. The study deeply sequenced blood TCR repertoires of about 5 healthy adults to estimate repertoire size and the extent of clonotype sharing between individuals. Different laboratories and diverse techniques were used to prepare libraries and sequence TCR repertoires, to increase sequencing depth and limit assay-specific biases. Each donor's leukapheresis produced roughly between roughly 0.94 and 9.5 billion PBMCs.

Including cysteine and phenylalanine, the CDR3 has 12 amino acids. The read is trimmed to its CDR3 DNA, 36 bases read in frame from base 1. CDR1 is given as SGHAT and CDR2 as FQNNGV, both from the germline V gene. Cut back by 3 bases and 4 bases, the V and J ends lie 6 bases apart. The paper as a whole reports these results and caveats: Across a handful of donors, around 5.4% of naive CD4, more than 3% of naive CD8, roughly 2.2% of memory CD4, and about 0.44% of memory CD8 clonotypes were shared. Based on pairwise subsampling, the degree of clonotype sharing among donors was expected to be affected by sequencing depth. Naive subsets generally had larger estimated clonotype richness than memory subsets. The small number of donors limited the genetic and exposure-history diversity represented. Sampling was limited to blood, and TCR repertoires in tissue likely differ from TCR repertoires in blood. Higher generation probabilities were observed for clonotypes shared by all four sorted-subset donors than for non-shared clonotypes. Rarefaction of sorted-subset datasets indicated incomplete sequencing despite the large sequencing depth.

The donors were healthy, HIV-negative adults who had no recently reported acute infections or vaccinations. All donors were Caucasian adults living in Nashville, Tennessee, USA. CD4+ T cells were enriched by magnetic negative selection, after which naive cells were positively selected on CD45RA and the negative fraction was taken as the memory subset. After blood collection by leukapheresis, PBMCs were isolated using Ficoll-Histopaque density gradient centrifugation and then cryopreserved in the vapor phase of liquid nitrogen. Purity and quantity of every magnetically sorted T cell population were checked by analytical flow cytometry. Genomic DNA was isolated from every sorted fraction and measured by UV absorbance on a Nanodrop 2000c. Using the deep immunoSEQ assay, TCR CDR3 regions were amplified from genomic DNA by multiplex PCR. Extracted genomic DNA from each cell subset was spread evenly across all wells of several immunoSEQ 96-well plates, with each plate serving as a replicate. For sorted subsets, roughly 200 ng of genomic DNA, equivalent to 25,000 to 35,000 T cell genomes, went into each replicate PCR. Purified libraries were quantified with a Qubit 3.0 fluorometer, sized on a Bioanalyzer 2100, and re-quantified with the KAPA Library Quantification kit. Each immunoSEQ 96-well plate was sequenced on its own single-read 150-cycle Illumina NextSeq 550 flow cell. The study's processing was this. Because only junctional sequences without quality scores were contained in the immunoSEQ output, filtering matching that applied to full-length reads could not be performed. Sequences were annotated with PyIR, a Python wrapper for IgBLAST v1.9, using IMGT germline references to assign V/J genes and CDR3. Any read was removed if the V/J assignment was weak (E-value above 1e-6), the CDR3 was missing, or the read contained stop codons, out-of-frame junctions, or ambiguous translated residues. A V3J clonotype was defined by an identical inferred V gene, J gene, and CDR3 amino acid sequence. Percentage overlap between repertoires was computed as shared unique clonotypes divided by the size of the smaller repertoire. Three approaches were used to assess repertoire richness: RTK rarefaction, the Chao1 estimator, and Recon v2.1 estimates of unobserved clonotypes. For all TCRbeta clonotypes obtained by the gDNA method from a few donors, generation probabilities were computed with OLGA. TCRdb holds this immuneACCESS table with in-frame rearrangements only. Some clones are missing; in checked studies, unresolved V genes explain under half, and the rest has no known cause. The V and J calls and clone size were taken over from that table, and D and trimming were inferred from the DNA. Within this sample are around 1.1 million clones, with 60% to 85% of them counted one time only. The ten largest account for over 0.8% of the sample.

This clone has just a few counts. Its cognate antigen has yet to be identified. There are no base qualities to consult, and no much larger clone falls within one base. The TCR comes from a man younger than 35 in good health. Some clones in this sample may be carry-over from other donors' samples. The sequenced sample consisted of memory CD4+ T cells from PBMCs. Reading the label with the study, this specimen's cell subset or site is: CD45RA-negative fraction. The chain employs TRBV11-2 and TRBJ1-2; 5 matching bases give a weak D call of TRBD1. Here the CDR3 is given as CASSFDSYGYTF. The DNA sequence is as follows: TGTGCCAGCAGCTTCGACAGCTATGGCTACACCTTC.